The 23 T cell receptor beta chains below come from one sample, sequenced in a study of OX40 agonist ivuxolimab in advanced cancers. Only in-frame clones appear in the TCRdb table, and some are missing; sequencing was by immunoSEQ multiplex PCR. The repertoire consists of about 41,000 clones, with around 89% occurring once and the leading ten covering approximately 0.5%. The sequencing here drew on CD4+ or CD8+ T cells sorted from blood, taken in a trial of the OX40 agonist ivuxolimab. The receptors stem from an adult with an advanced solid tumor such as melanoma, head and neck, liver or kidney cancer.

The rearrangement uses TRBV6-6 and TRBJ1-5; D gene unclear. The CDR3 spans 14 residues. The V and J ends lost 0 bases and 5 bases respectively, with 8 bases between them. In germline, CDR1 is MNHNY, CDR2 SVGAGI (reference sequence). The CDR3 reads CASSYSRNDQPQHF. The CDR3 bases are TGTGCCAGCAGTTACTCCCGGAACGATCAGCCCCAGCATTTT.

The genes are TRBV9 and TRBJ2-5; no definite D call. This CDR3 has 15 residues. Germline-derived CDR1 and CDR2 are SGDLS and YYNGEE. Deletions cut 0 bases from V and 1 base from J, with 10 bases between. The CDR3 nucleotides are TGTGCCAGCAGCGTAGCGGGCACCTCCCAAGAGACCCAGTACTTC. This gives the protein CASSVAGTSQETQYF.

The chain links TRBV6-5 to TRBJ1-3; D not certain. V was shortened by 10 bases and J by 4 bases, with 14 bases between the two germline ends. The germline V gene encodes CDR1 MNHEY and CDR2 SVGAGI. CDR3 size: 13 residues. The CDR3 sequence: CATKVVGGNTIYF. For the CDR3, the DNA is TGTGCCACCAAGGTGGTAGGGGGAAACACCATATATTTT.

A few counts support this clone. The chain carries TRBV7-9 and TRBJ1-3, with D unclear. The germline V gene encodes CDR1 SEHNR and CDR2 FQNEAQ (reference sequence). Trimming left V 5 bases short and J 4 bases short, with 18 bases between. The CDR3 has 16 amino acids. CDR3 region: CASSPGQAIGGNTIYF. The CDR3 region has the DNA TGTGCCAGCAGCCCGGGCCAGGCTATAGGGGGAAACACCATATATTTT.

J is TRBJ2-5 and V is TRBV11-3; 14 nucleotides agree with TRBD2. Looked up from germline, CDR1 is SGHNT and CDR2 is YENEEA. Losses at the gene ends were 4 bases for V and 2 bases for J; bases not matched to a gene: 3. This CDR3 region has 16 residues. The CDR3 loop is CASSSGTSGGQETQYF. The CDR3 bases are TGTGCCAGCAGCTCGGGGACTAGCGGGGGACAAGAGACCCAGTACTTC.

Turning to this clone: An end of the junction does not agree with germline; a read error may underlie this. The chain couples TRBV25-1 to TRBJ2-1; D is perhaps TRBD1 or TRBD2 (6 bases each). The CDR3 spans 16 residues. Per the germline V gene, CDR1 is MGHDK and CDR2 is SYGVNS. The CDR3 is CASSELGGLPLNKQFF. CDR3 sequence (DNA): TGTGCCAGCAGTGAATTGGGGGGCCTACCCCTCAATAAGCAGTTCTTC.

V usage is TRBV4-3 and J usage is TRBJ2-4; a possible D gene is TRBD2 (7 bases). V was cut by 0 bases and J by 6 bases, with 15 bases left in between. CDR1 LGHNA and CDR2 YSLEER come from the germline V gene. The CDR3 loop spans 16 amino acids. The CDR3 DNA sequence: TGCGCCAGCAGCCAAGAACGGGGGGCGAGGGGAAACATTCAGTACTTC. Its translation: CASSQERGARGNIQYF.

The rearrangement uses TRBV7-2 and TRBJ2-7; 9 nucleotides agree with TRBD2. Trimming at V came to 2 bases and at J to 0 bases, leaving 2 bases not matched to a gene. The CDR3 sequence is 15 residues long. CDR1 is SGHTA and CDR2 is FQGNSA in the germline V gene. The CDR3 DNA reads as TGTGCCAGCAGCTTAAGGACTAGCGACTCCTACGAGCAGTACTTC. Its translation: CASSLRTSDSYEQYF.

The chain recombines TRBV11-2 with TRBJ1-2; D unresolved. This CDR3 has 12 residues. V lost 4 bases to trimming and J lost 8 bases, with 11 bases between them. Germline lookup yields CDR1 SGHAT and CDR2 FQNNGV. The CDR3 region has the DNA TGTGCCAGCAGCTCGGAGTTACGGGGCTACACCTTC. Its translation: CASSSELRGYTF.

This clone was seen a single time. The chain couples TRBV6-5 to TRBJ1-2; D ambiguous. The V end was cut by 3 bases, the J end by 3 bases, with 14 bases between. Germline loops: CDR1 MNHEY, CDR2 SVGAGI. This CDR3 comprises 15 residues. The chain's CDR3 is CASSYDGGRHYGYTF. In nucleotides, the CDR3 is TGTGCCAGCAGTTATGATGGTGGGAGGCACTATGGCTACACCTTC.

The chain has TRBV11-3 and TRBJ1-1; no reliable D call. CDR3 size: 13 residues. V gave up 3 bases and J gave up 3 bases, with 8 bases separating them. Looked up from germline, CDR1 is SGHNT and CDR2 is YENEEA. CDR3 nucleotides: TGTGCCAGCAGCTTCTCAGACTACACTGAAGCTTTCTTT. Encoded protein: CASSFSDYTEAFF.

This clone was recorded once. The chain uses TRBV5-4 and TRBJ1-2; D perhaps matches TRBD1 (6 bases). V was trimmed by 1 base and J by 5 bases, leaving 15 bases between them. CDR1 is SGHNT, CDR2 YYREEE, per germline (reference sequence). This CDR3 is 15 amino acids long. The CDR3 coding sequence is TGTGCCAGCAGCTTGTCCAGCCAGGGGAGATATGGCTACACCTTC. Its translation is CASSLSSQGRYGYTF.

This sequence joins TRBV9 and TRBJ1-1; TRBD1 matches at 9 bases. Trimming removed 4 bases from V and 0 bases from J; junction bases left unmatched: 4. The CDR3 is made up of 15 amino acids. Germline CDR1 and CDR2: SGDLS and YYNGEE. The CDR3 nucleotides read TGTGCCAGCAGCCCCCGGACAGGGGTGAACACTGAAGCTTTCTTT. Its protein is CASSPRTGVNTEAFF.

This rearrangement joins TRBV13 to TRBJ2-5; D call uncertain. CDR3 length: 14 residues. Trimming removed 1 base at V and 5 bases at J, with 11 bases between. In germline, CDR1 is PRHDT, CDR2 FYEKMQ (reference sequence). Here the CDR3 reads CASSLVPGPETQYF. CDR3 bases: TGTGCCAGCAGCTTAGTCCCAGGACCCGAGACCCAGTACTTC.

The chain is built from TRBV9 and TRBJ1-1; 7 bases agree with TRBD1. Per the germline V gene, CDR1 is SGDLS and CDR2 is YYNGEE. With V trimmed by 4 bases and J by 4 bases, 7 bases remained unmatched. This CDR3 is 14 amino acids long. This CDR3 is CASSRTGPGTEAFF. The CDR3 region has the DNA TGTGCCAGCAGCAGGACAGGCCCGGGCACTGAAGCTTTCTTT. Full variable domain (remainder filled in from reference TRBV9 and TRBJ1-1): DSGVTQTPKHLITATGQRVTLRCSPRSGDLSVYWYQQSLDQGLQFLIQYYNGEERAKGNILERFSAQQFPDLHSELNLSSLELGDSALYFCASSRTGPGTEAFFGQGTRLTVV.

V is TRBV11-2 and J is TRBJ1-2; the D is unclear. Per the germline V gene, CDR1 is SGHAT and CDR2 is FQNNGV. Trimming took 1 base from V and 2 from J, leaving 5 bases between them. The CDR3 totals 13 residues. The CDR3 sequence: CASSLGENYGYTF. In nucleotides, the CDR3 is TGTGCCAGCAGCTTAGGGGAGAACTATGGCTACACCTTC.

Note on this clone: A read error may produce the germline difference seen at one junction end. V and J are TRBV5-4 and TRBJ2-5; perhaps TRBD2 as D (6 bases). There are 14 residues in the CDR3. Germline loops: CDR1 SGHNT, CDR2 YYREEE (reference sequence). The CDR3 protein is CASTLGGSQETQYF. The CDR3, as DNA: TGTGCCAGCACCTTGGGGGGAAGTCAAGAGACCCAGTACTTC.

In regard to this clone: Other DNA sequences of this sample code for an identical CDR3. The chain employs TRBV5-1 and TRBJ2-7; 9 nucleotides align to TRBD1. Germline CDR1 reads SGHRS; CDR2 reads YFSETQ. The CDR3 loop spans 15 amino acids. The junction had 1 base not matched to a gene; V was cut back by 0 bases and J by 0 bases. The CDR3 sequence is CASSLVGQGSYEQYF. The CDR3 nucleotides read TGCGCCAGCAGCTTGGTGGGACAGGGCTCCTACGAGCAGTACTTC.

J is TRBJ2-5 and V is TRBV2; no clear D. V was clipped by 6 bases and J by 0 bases, with 5 bases between them. The CDR3 length is 12 residues. Germline assignment: CDR1 SNHLY and CDR2 FYNNEI. DNA for the CDR3: TGTGCCAGCAGACCCGACCAAGAGACCCAGTACTTC. This codes for CASRPDQETQYF. Together with reference TRBV2 and TRBJ2-5, the CDR3 gives the full variable domain: EPEVTQTPSHQVTQMGQEVILRCVPISNHLYFYWYRQILGQKVEFLVSFYNNEISEKSEIFDDQFSVERPDGSNFTLKIRSTKLEDSAMYFCASRPDQETQYFGPGTRLLVL.

This chain uses TRBV11-1 with TRBJ2-1, with D possibly matching TRBD1 (6 bases). With 5 bases removed from V and 0 bases from J, the gap between germline ends came to 11 bases. The CDR3 is made up of 15 amino acids. Germline V lookup: CDR1 SGHAT, CDR2 FQDESV (reference sequence). The CDR3 bases are TGTGCCAGCAGCATTGACAGGTCCTCCTACAATGAGCAGTTCTTC. As protein: CASSIDRSSYNEQFF.

V gene TRBV19 combines with J gene TRBJ2-1; weak D call: TRBD2 (6 bases). The CDR3 spans 14 residues. Germline CDR1 is LNHDA and CDR2 is SQIVND (reference sequence). V lost 5 bases, J lost 6 bases, and 14 bases lay in between. The CDR3 DNA is TGTGCCAGTAGTTTCACGGGACTGAGCAATGAGCAGTTCTTC. Protein product: CASSFTGLSNEQFF.

CDR3 sequence: CASSPGLSGTGELFF. The CDR3 DNA reads TGCGCCAGCAGCCCCGGGTTAAGCGGAACCGGGGAGCTGTTTTTT. The chain couples TRBV5-1 to TRBJ2-2, with D possibly being TRBD2 (5 bases). The CDR3 extends over 15 amino acids. Per germline, CDR1 SGHRS and CDR2 YFSETQ. The V end was cut by 4 bases, the J end by 5 bases, with 15 bases between.

The chain links TRBV19 to TRBJ1-6; D gene unclear. The CDR3 consists of 17 residues. V shed 1 base and J shed 10 bases, with 20 bases lying between them. Germline V gene sequence: CDR1 LNHDA, CDR2 SQIVND (reference sequence). The CDR3 reads CASSIGSSSRRISPLHF. Written as DNA, the CDR3 is TGTGCCAGTAGTATAGGAAGTAGTTCACGGAGGATCTCACCCCTCCACTTT. The full variable domain, in which reference TRBV19 and TRBJ1-6 provide the parts outside the CDR3, is DGGITQSPKYLFRKEGQNVTLSCEQNLNHDAMYWYRQDPGQGLRLIYYSQIVNDFQKGDIAEGYSVSREKKESFPLTVTSAQKNPTAFYLCASSIGSSSRRISPLHFGNGTRLTVT.